Shown below are 9 T cell receptor beta chains from a single sample sequenced in a study of shared clonotypes between healthy human individuals. Generated by immunoSEQ multiplex PCR, the TCRdb table keeps only in-frame clones and is missing some. The sample has approximately 1,500,000 clones, nearly 99% seen once. Sequencing used naive CD4+ T cells sorted from blood. Stated subset: CD45RA+ positively selected. These receptors were obtained from a man aged 25-45 years in good health.

The CDR3 bases are TGTGCCAGCAGCTCCCTCTTTAATGAGCAGTTCTTC. Its translation: CASSSLFNEQFF. The rearrangement joins TRBV5-4 to TRBJ2-1; D gene uncertain. CDR1 is SGHNT and CDR2 is YYREEE in the germline V gene (reference sequence). The CDR3 has 12 residues. Trimming shortened V by 3 bases and J by 7 bases, and 8 bases separated the two germline ends.

The chain carries TRBV14 and TRBJ2-3; D remains unclear. Germline V gene lookup returns CDR1 SGHDN and CDR2 FVKESK. Trimming took 2 bases from V and 5 from J, leaving 5 bases between them. The CDR3 extends over 12 amino acids. The CDR3 coding sequence is TGTGCCAGCAGCCAAAATCTAGATACGCAGTATTTT. Protein product: CASSQNLDTQYF.

The rearrangement joins TRBV6-1 to TRBJ2-6; D is ambiguous. CDR1 is MNHNS, CDR2 SASEGT, per germline. The CDR3 length is 16 residues. V lost 1 base, J lost 0 bases, and 7 bases lay in between. The CDR3 region has the DNA TGTGCCAGCAGTGAAGGGGTAAACTCTGGGGCCAACGTCCTGACTTTC. The encoded protein is CASSEGVNSGANVLTF.

The V call is TRBV6-5, the J call TRBJ2-1, with 7 nucleotides matching TRBD2. The CDR3 is 15 residues long. Germline V CDR1 and CDR2: MNHEY, SVGAGI. The V and J ends lost 0 bases and 2 bases, in that order; junction bases with no gene match: 1. CDR3 amino acids: CASSYSGGAYNEQFF. The CDR3 coding sequence is TGTGCCAGCAGTTACTCGGGGGGGGCCTACAATGAGCAGTTCTTC.

CDR3 residues: CASSLQGVDTGELFF. In DNA, the CDR3 is TGCGCCAGCAGTTTACAGGGGGTGGACACCGGGGAGCTGTTTTTT. The chain is built from TRBV5-1 and TRBJ2-2, with 8 bases fitting TRBD1. The CDR3 loop spans 15 amino acids. V trimming: 5 bases; J trimming: 3 bases; junction bases outside the gene matches: 6. Germline V gene data show CDR1 as SGHRS and CDR2 as YFSETQ. Filled out from reference TRBV5-1 and TRBJ2-2, the complete variable domain reads KAGVTQTPRYLIKTRGQQVTLSCSPISGHRSVSWYQQTPGQGLQFLFEYFSETQRNKGNFPGRFSGRQFSNSRSEMNVSTLELGDSALYLCASSLQGVDTGELFFGEGSRLTVL.

The V and J genes are TRBV18 and TRBJ2-7; D gene unclear. The V gene's germline CDR1 is KGHSH and CDR2 LQKENI. The CDR3 runs to 15 residues. Trimming removed 8 bases from V and 1 base from J, with 18 bases in between. CDR3 sequence: CASTLEVQPSYEQYF. In DNA, the CDR3 is TGTGCCAGCACCCTAGAAGTTCAGCCTTCCTACGAGCAGTACTTC.

CDR3 loop: CASSPRLRGADTQYF. CDR3 coding DNA: TGCGCCAGCAGCCCCCGACTTCGCGGGGCAGATACGCAGTATTTT. The chain combines TRBV4-3 with TRBJ2-3; D might be TRBD2 (6 bases). This CDR3 has 15 amino acids. Trimming removed 4 bases from V and 4 bases from J, with 15 bases in between. The germline CDR1 and CDR2 sequences are LGHNA and YSLEER.

V and J are TRBV27 and TRBJ1-5, with 9 bases fitting TRBD1. The J segment lost 7 bases and the V segment lost 5 bases, leaving 9 bases of the junction unmatched. This CDR3 comprises 15 residues. The germline V gene encodes CDR1 MNHEY and CDR2 SMNVEV (reference sequence). This CDR3 reads CASSPLDRGRQPQHF. The CDR3 nucleotides read TGTGCCAGCAGTCCGCTGGACAGGGGAAGACAGCCCCAGCATTTT.

The genes are TRBV28 and TRBJ2-7; a weak D match, TRBD2 (6 bases). The CDR3 runs 16 residues. Trimming shortened V by 4 bases and J by 3 bases, and 19 bases separated the two germline ends. Germline V gene lookup returns CDR1 MDHEN and CDR2 SYDVKM. CDR3 sequence: CASSSSTGLASYEQYF. CDR3 nucleotides: TGTGCCAGCAGTTCGTCCACGGGGCTAGCGAGCTACGAGCAGTACTTC.